These 8 T cell receptor beta chains originate from one sample sequenced in a study of blood T cell repertoires in COVID-19. Measured with immunoSEQ multiplex PCR; TCRdb has only the in-frame clones, and not every one. The table lists some 180,000 clones, about 88% of them singletons, with roughly 2% in the top ten. Sequencing used peripheral blood. These TCRs come from a man aged 50 or older who had recovered from COVID-19.

This rearrangement joins TRBV6-1 to TRBJ1-5, with D unclear. The germline V gene encodes CDR1 MNHNS and CDR2 SASEGT. V was shortened by 0 bases and J by 7 bases, with 10 bases between the two germline ends. The CDR3 loop spans 14 amino acids. The DNA for the CDR3 is TGTGCCAGCAGTGAAGCGCTTAATAGCCAGCCCCAGCATTTT. This translates into CASSEALNSQPQHF.

The chain couples TRBV7-3 to TRBJ2-3; D ambiguous. The CDR3 runs to 14 residues. From germline, CDR1 is SGHTA and CDR2 FQGTGA. Trimming removed 0 bases from V and 3 bases from J, with 7 bases in between. Here the CDR3 reads CASSLTHATDTQYF. CDR3 nucleotide sequence: TGTGCCAGCAGCTTAACGCACGCGACAGATACGCAGTATTTT.

This chain joins TRBV28 and TRBJ1-3; D is uncertain. The CDR3 runs 15 residues. Germline V gene sequence: CDR1 MDHEN, CDR2 SYDVKM. Trimming left V 6 bases short and J 6 bases short, with 18 bases between. CDR3 region: CASSATPGRANTIYF. The CDR3 DNA reads TGTGCCAGCAGCGCCACCCCCGGGCGGGCAAACACCATATATTTT.

The rearrangement uses TRBV6-2 or TRBV6-3 and TRBJ2-7, with D tentatively TRBD1 (5 bases). V lost 2 bases, J lost 3 bases, and 8 bases lay in between. Germline V gene data show CDR1 as MNHEY and CDR2 as SVGEGT. The CDR3 runs 13 residues. The CDR3 here is CASSYGHNYEQYF. In nucleotides, the CDR3 is TGTGCCAGCAGTTACGGACACAACTACGAGCAGTACTTC.

CDR3 sequence (DNA): TGTGCCAGCAGTCCCTTCGAAAACTCTCAATTCTATTTT. It codes for CASSPFENSQFYF. V is TRBV27 and J is TRBJ2-3; no clear D. The CDR3 loop spans 13 amino acids. Germline V gene data show CDR1 as MNHEY and CDR2 as SMNVEV (reference sequence). V dropped 5 bases and J dropped 15 bases, with 21 bases sitting between them.

The chain employs TRBV4-3 and TRBJ2-7; 7 nucleotides agree with TRBD2. Germline-derived CDR1 and CDR2 are LGHNA and YSLEER. The ends lost 1 base at V and 3 bases at J; junction bases unmatched: 6. This CDR3 is 15 amino acids long. The CDR3 is CASSQADSSGYEQYF. Written as DNA, the CDR3 is TGCGCCAGCAGCCAAGCGGACTCTAGCGGCTACGAGCAGTACTTC.

The chain employs TRBV5-6 and TRBJ1-4; D perhaps matches TRBD1 (5 bases). The germline CDR1 and CDR2 sequences are SGHDT and YYEEEE. V lost 1 base to trimming and J lost 5 bases, with 12 bases between them. The CDR3 contains 15 residues. The CDR3 loop is CASSLKAGMNEKLFF. CDR3 DNA: TGTGCCAGCAGCTTGAAAGCAGGGATGAATGAAAAACTGTTTTTT.

This chain uses TRBV7-2 with TRBJ2-2; the match to TRBD1 covers 8 bases. The CDR3 extends over 16 amino acids. V shed 4 bases, J shed 4 bases, and the junction held 8 bases outside the gene matches. Per the germline V gene, CDR1 is SGHTA and CDR2 is FQGNSA. The CDR3 loop is CASSSRDRLLTGELFF. CDR3 nucleotides: TGTGCCAGCAGCTCCCGGGACAGGCTGCTCACCGGGGAGCTGTTTTTT.